These T cell receptor beta chains were read from a single sample in a study of T cells in Graves' hyperthyroidism and ophthalmopathy. MiXCR, run by TCRdb on the multiplex PCR reads, gives a single entry per CDR3 protein. The sample contains about 350,000 distinct CDR3 sequences, 11% to 15% of which appear only once. The sequencing input was blood. The source is a woman in her twenties or thirties with Graves' hyperthyroidism. Each CDR3 is given with its conserved first and last residue.

v_gene,j_gene,len,CDR3aa
TRBV3-1,TRBJ2-5,14,CASDVAGVKETQYF
TRBV27,TRBJ2-1,12,CASSLIQGEQFF
TRBV3-1,TRBJ1-3,16,CASSPKSGPRGNTIYF
TRBV19,TRBJ2-5,13,CASSMGRGETQYF
TRBV29-1,TRBJ2-3,17,CSEERRETGTVIGTQYF
TRBV6-2/TRBV6-3,TRBJ2-6,15,CASIYRITGANVLTF
TRBV2,TRBJ1-1,15,CASSVPGQINTEAFF
TRBV2,TRBJ1-4,15,CASSESRPSNEKLFF
TRBV2,TRBJ1-2,14,CASSEVPLGSGYTF
TRBV28,TRBJ2-3,13,CASSQTSPDTQYF
TRBV5-6,TRBJ2-7,13,CASSLEFRDEQYF
TRBV20-1,TRBJ2-5,13,CGGHAGFEETQYF
TRBV5-5,TRBJ2-3,14,CAAERDGGTDTQYF
TRBV5-1,TRBJ2-1,14,CASSSRRADNEQFF
TRBV29-1,TRBJ2-5,13,CSVGPTTEETQYF
TRBV6-1,TRBJ2-7,14,CATILAGKPYEQYF
TRBV12-3/TRBV12-4,TRBJ1-1,13,CASSFDRKTEAFF
TRBV6-1,TRBJ2-1,11,CASQAPNEQFF
TRBV7-2,TRBJ2-5,12,CASSLSLETQYF
TRBV19,TRBJ2-1,15,CASSILGTVYNEQFF
TRBV9,TRBJ2-7,13,CASAPGSLDEQYF
TRBV6-1,TRBJ2-7,13,CASSIGGSYEQYF
TRBV7-8,TRBJ2-3,11,CASSNQDTQYF
TRBV11-2,TRBJ2-1,15,CASSLASGGPGEQFF
TRBV13,TRBJ2-5,15,CASSLFIGGQETQYF
TRBV27,TRBJ2-2,15,CASRRDSLVDGELFF
TRBV20-1,TRBJ2-5,13,CSATPTVKETQYF
TRBV12-3/TRBV12-4,TRBJ2-7,11,CASSLSHEQYF
TRBV6-9,TRBJ2-3,14,CASSYTQITDTQYF
TRBV6-2/TRBV6-3,TRBJ1-1,19,CASSYPFLPGTGFRTEALF
TRBV5-1,TRBJ2-5,17,CASSPGTSGRGQETQYF
TRBV5-6,TRBJ1-2,15,CASSPTGTDVYGYTF